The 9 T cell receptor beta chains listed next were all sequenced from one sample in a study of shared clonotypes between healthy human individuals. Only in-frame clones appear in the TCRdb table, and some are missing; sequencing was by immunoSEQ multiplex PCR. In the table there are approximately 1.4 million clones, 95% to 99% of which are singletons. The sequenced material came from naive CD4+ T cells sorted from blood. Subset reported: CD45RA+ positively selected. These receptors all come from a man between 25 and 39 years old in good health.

The CDR3, as DNA: TGTGCCAGCAGTTTGAGAGGGACCCGGGTGTATGGCTACACCTTC. It translates to CASSLRGTRVYGYTF. This chain links TRBV28 with TRBJ1-2, with D possibly TRBD1 on 5 matching bases. Germline assignment: CDR1 MDHEN and CDR2 SYDVKM. CDR3 length: 15 residues. Trimming shortened V by 3 bases and J by 5 bases, and 16 bases separated the two germline ends.

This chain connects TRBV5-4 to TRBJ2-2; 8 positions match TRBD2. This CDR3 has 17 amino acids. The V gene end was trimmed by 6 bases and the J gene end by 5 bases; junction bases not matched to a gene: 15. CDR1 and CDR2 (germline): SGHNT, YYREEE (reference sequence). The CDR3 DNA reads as TGTGCCAGCACCGATACCAGCGGGAGACGGTATACCGGGGAGCTGTTTTTT. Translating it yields CASTDTSGRRYTGELFF.

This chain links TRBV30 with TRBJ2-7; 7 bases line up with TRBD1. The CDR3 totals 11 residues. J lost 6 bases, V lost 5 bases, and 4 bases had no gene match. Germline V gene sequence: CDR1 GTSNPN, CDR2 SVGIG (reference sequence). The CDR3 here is CAWDSGGEQYF. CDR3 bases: TGTGCCTGGGATTCAGGGGGCGAGCAGTACTTC.

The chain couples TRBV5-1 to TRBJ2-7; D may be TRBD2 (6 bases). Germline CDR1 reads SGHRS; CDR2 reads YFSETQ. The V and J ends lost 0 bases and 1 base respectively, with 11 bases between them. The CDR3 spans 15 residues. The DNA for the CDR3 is TGCGCCAGCAGCTTGGTGCGGGACCGATCCTACGAGCAGTACTTC. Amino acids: CASSLVRDRSYEQYF.

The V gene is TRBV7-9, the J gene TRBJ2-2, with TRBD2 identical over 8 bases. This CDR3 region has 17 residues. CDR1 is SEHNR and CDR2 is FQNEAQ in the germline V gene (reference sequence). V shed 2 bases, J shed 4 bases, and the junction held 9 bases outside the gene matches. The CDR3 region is CASSLLKAGEVTGELFF. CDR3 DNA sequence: TGTGCCAGCAGCTTACTAAAAGCGGGAGAGGTCACCGGGGAGCTGTTTTTT.

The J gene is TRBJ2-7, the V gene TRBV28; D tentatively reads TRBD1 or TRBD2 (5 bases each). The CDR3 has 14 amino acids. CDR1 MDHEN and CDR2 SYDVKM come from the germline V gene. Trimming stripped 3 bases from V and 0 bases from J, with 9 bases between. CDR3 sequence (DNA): TGTGCCAGCAGTTTTGGGACGGTCTCCTACGAGCAGTACTTC. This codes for CASSFGTVSYEQYF.

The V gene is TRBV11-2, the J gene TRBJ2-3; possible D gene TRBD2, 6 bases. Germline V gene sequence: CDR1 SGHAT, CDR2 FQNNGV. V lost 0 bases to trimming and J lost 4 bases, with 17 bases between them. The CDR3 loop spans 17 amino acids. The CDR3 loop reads CASSLEIGSGVADTQYF. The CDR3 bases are TGTGCCAGCAGCTTAGAAATAGGATCGGGAGTCGCAGATACGCAGTATTTT.

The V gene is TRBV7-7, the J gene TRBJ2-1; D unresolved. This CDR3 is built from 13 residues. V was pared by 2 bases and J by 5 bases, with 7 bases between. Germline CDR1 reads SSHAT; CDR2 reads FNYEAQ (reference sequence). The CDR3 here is CASSLSENNEQFF. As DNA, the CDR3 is TGTGCCAGCAGCTTATCGGAGAACAATGAGCAGTTCTTC.

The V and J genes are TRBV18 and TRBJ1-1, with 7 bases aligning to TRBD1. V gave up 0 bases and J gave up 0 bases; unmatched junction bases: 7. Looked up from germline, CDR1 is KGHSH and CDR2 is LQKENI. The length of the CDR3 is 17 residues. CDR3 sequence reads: CASSPPSRGTMNTEAFF. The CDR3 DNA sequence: TGTGCCAGCTCACCACCCAGCAGGGGGACGATGAACACTGAAGCTTTCTTT.